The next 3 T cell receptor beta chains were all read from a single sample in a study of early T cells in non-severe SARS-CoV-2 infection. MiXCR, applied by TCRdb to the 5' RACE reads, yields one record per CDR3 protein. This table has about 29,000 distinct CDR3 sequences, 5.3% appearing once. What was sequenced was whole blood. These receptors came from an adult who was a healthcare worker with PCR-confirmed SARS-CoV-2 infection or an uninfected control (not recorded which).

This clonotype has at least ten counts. The CDR3 region is CASSLGSRGQSPLHF. The CDR3 DNA is TGTGCCAGCAGCTTAGGTTCCCGGGGTCAATCACCCCTCCACTTT. This rearrangement joins TRBV7-6 to TRBJ1-6; no reliable D call. The V end lost 1 base, the J end lost 10 bases, and 14 bases lay between the germline ends. This CDR3 contains 15 residues. Per germline, CDR1 SGHVS and CDR2 FNYEAQ.

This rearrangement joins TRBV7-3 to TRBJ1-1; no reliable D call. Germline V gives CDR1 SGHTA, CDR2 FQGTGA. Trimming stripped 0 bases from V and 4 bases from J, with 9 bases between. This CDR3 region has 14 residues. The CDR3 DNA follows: TGTGCCAGCAGCTTAACCGATGGGATCACTGAAGCTTTCTTT. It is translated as CASSLTDGITEAFF.

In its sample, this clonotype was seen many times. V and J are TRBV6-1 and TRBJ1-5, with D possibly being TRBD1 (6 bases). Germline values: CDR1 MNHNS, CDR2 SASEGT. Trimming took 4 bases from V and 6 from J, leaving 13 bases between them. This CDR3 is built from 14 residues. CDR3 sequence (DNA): TGTGCCAGCAGTGGGGGGCAGGGATTTCAGCCCCAGCATTTT. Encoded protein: CASSGGQGFQPQHF.